The present TCR beta chain was sequenced within a study of T cell responses to AZD1222 COVID-19 vaccine. Findings and caveats of the study: Unmutated variant regions are reportedly targeted by nearly half of spike-specific TCRs. Recipients of two AZD1222 doses showed rising Spike-specific TCR breadth and depth. AZD1222 recipients seropositive at baseline numbered only 5 to 7.

Concerning this clone itself: What it binds is not known.

Germline lookup yields CDR1 SGHAT and CDR2 FQNNGV. The CDR3 length is 14 residues. Trimming stripped 4 bases from V and 0 bases from J, with 7 bases between. Sequencing was performed with immunoSEQ multiplex PCR; in TCRdb, only in-frame clones are kept and a portion is missing. The repertoire has about 130,000 clones, about nine tenths of them found once; the top ten carry 0.9% to 1.3%. This material consisted of peripheral blood, taken 28 days after the second AZD1222 dose. This clonotype was sampled from an adult who received the AZD1222 COVID-19 vaccine. The genes are TRBV11-2 and TRBJ1-3; D gene unclear. CDR3 bases: TGTGCCAGCAGCTCCTATATCTCTGGAAACACCATATATTTT. Protein product: CASSSYISGNTIYF.